These T cell receptor beta chains were read from a single sample in a study of blood T cell repertoires in COVID-19. Only in-frame clones appear in the TCRdb table, and some are missing; sequencing was by immunoSEQ multiplex PCR. The sample shows about 280,000 clones, roughly 85% of them seen only once. The sample consisted of peripheral blood. Every receptor here comes from a man aged 45-60 years with active or convalescent COVID-19. Each CDR3 is given with its conserved first and last residue. A D gene is named only where the DNA matches it firmly. Rows give clone size only sometimes, using once, few, many, or a class for an expanded clone.

-	TRBJ2-3	TRBV2	-	TGTGCCAGCATTCAGGGGCTAACAGATACGCAGTATTTT	CASIQGLTDTQYF
-	TRBJ2-7	TRBV2	-	TGTGCCAGCATGGAAGGGGGAGTGACGCCGCAGTACTTC	CASMEGGVTPQYF
TRBD2	TRBJ2-7	TRBV6-5	-	TGTGCCAGCAGTTTTAGCGGGAGTGGGTACGAGCAGTACTTC	CASSFSGSGYEQYF
TRBD1	TRBJ1-6	TRBV7-2	few	TGTGCCAGCAGCGTTACCGGGACAGGGCAATCACCCCTCCACTTT	CASSVTGTGQSPLHF
TRBD1	TRBJ1-5	TRBV7-9	-	TGTGCCAGCAGCTTGACAGGGAACAATCAGCCCCAGCATTTT	CASSLTGNNQPQHF
-	TRBJ1-6	TRBV6-5	-	TGTGCCAGCAGTAGGTCGGTCGGGGGTAATTCACCCCTCCACTTT	CASSRSVGGNSPLHF
-	TRBJ1-2	TRBV7-2	-	TGTGCCAGCAGCTTAGATCAAACTAACTATGGCTACACCTTC	CASSLDQTNYGYTF
-	TRBJ2-3	TRBV5-1	-	TGCGCCAGCAGCCATCTCACTAGCACAGATACGCAGTATTTT	CASSHLTSTDTQYF
-	TRBJ1-6	TRBV28	-	TGTGCCAGCAACTCAGGGTTCCTCCTTTATAATTCACCCCTCCACTTT	CASNSGFLLYNSPLHF
TRBD1	TRBJ2-5	TRBV2	-	TGTGCCAGCAGTGAAAGGCCGGGACAGGGTTTTGAGACCCAGTACTTC	CASSERPGQGFETQYF
TRBD2	TRBJ2-1	TRBV9	-	TGTGCCAGCAGCGTAGGACTAGCGGGAGGGAATGAGCAGTTCTTC	CASSVGLAGGNEQFF
TRBD1	TRBJ2-3	TRBV5-4	-	TGTGCCAGCAGCCCAGGGACAGCTGCCCCAGATACGCAGTATTTT	CASSPGTAAPDTQYF
-	TRBJ1-2	TRBV12-5	-	TGTGCTAGTGGTTTGTTCGGTGAGCGGGTCTATGGCTACACCTTC	CASGLFGERVYGYTF
-	TRBJ2-6	TRBV3-1/TRBV3-2	-	TGTGCCAGCAGCCAAGGGACAGCCCGACTCTCTGGGGCCAACGTCCTGACTTTC	CASSQGTARLSGANVLTF
TRBD1	TRBJ2-5	TRBV19	-	TGTGCCAGTAGTCTGGGACAGGGGATTGCAGAGACCCAGTACTTC	CASSLGQGIAETQYF
-	TRBJ1-4	TRBV5-1	-	TGCGCCAGCAGCCGCAGCGGACAAGGGAGGGGGTCAACTAATGAAAAACTGTTTTTT	CASSRSGQGRGSTNEKLFF
-	TRBJ2-2	TRBV7-2	-	TGTGCCAGCAGCTCACTGACAAGAAACACCGGGGAGCTGTTTTTT	CASSSLTRNTGELFF
-	TRBJ2-7	TRBV2	-	TGTGCCAGCAGTGGCAGGGGCGTCTCCTACGAGCAGTACTTC	CASSGRGVSYEQYF
-	TRBJ2-6	TRBV7-9	once	TGTGCCAGCAGCCCGAGGGCCCCTTTGGAGGGGGCCAACGTCCTGACTTTC	CASSPRAPLEGANVLTF
-	TRBJ2-5	TRBV5-5	-	TGTGCCAGCAGCTTGGATGGAGCAGAGACCCAGTACTTC	CASSLDGAETQYF
-	TRBJ2-5	TRBV5-4	-	TGTGCCAGCAGCTTTAGGGGAACAGAGACCCAGTACTTC	CASSFRGTETQYF
-	TRBJ1-6	TRBV18	-	TGTGCCAGCTCACCGCTTAGCTCCTATAATTCACCCCTCCACTTT	CASSPLSSYNSPLHF
-	TRBJ1-1	TRBV5-1	few	TGCGCCAGCAGCTTGGGCAGGGAATACCCTGAAGCTTTCTTT	CASSLGREYPEAFF
-	TRBJ2-1	TRBV7-9	-	TGTGCCAGCAGCTTAGCGGGAGGTTTGTGGAATGAGCAGTTCTTC	CASSLAGGLWNEQFF
TRBD1	TRBJ1-2	TRBV25-1	-	TGTGCCAGCAGTCCGCGGACAGGGACAAACTATGGCTACACCTTC	CASSPRTGTNYGYTF
-	TRBJ1-3	TRBV7-9	-	TGTGCCAGCAGCCACAGGGAAACCCCTGGAAACACCATATATTTT	CASSHRETPGNTIYF
-	TRBJ2-7	TRBV14	-	TGTGCCAGCAGCCAAGAGGTCAGGGGTGAGCAGTACTTC	CASSQEVRGEQYF
TRBD2	TRBJ2-2	TRBV6-5	-	TGTGCCAGCAGCCGGGAGGGCACCGGGGAGCTGTTTTTT	CASSREGTGELFF
TRBD1	TRBJ1-1	TRBV7-8	-	TGTGCCAGCAGTTCCTGGACAGGGACTGAAGCTTTCTTT	CASSSWTGTEAFF
-	TRBJ2-3	TRBV12-2	once	TGTGCAAGTCGCTTAGTGATACCGGGACTAGCGGGAGCGTGCACAGATACGCAGTATTTT	CASRLVIPGLAGACTDTQYF
TRBD1	TRBJ2-1	TRBV4-1	-	TGCGCCAGCAGCCGGGACAGTCGGGGCTACAATGAGCAGTTCTTC	CASSRDSRGYNEQFF
-	TRBJ2-1	TRBV5-1	-	TGCGCCAGCAGCTATATCGGGACTCCCGATGAGCAGTTCTTC	CASSYIGTPDEQFF
-	TRBJ2-7	TRBV7-9	-	TGTGCCAGCAGCTCCAATCCCTACGAGCAGTACTTC	CASSSNPYEQYF
-	TRBJ1-3	TRBV5-6	-	TGTGCCAGCAGCTTGGCAGGCCCCGCAAACACCATATATTTT	CASSLAGPANTIYF
-	TRBJ1-5	TRBV28	-	TGTGCCAGCAGTTTATCGTTAGGGGATCAGCCCCAGCATTTT	CASSLSLGDQPQHF
TRBD2	TRBJ2-7	TRBV27	-	TGTGCCAGCAGGGTAGCGGGGGGCTACGGGCAGTACTTC	CASRVAGGYGQYF
TRBD2	TRBJ2-1	TRBV11-1	-	TGTGCCAGCAGCGACCGCCGGGCTCTAGCGGGTAAGGAGCAGTTCTTC	CASSDRRALAGKEQFF
-	TRBJ1-2	TRBV7-8	-	TGTGCCAGCAGCTTATCCTCGCGAAGTTACAGGGAGCAGTTCTACACCTTC	CASSLSSRSYREQFYTF
-	TRBJ1-2	TRBV11-2	-	TGTGCCAGCAGCTTAGGACAGGTTAACTATGGCTACACCTTC	CASSLGQVNYGYTF
-	TRBJ2-2	TRBV4-2	-	TGTGCCGGCAGCCAAGCCCTCTATGGGGAGCTGTTTTTT	CAGSQALYGELFF
-	TRBJ1-2	TRBV5-6	-	TGTGCCAGCAGCTTGGAGACGGTGGAGCTTGAGTACTATGGCTACACCTTC	CASSLETVELEYYGYTF
TRBD1	TRBJ2-6	TRBV18	-	TGTGCCAGCTCCGTGACAGGGTTTGGCTCTGGGGCCAACGTCCTGACTTTC	CASSVTGFGSGANVLTF
-	TRBJ2-7	TRBV29-1	-	TGCAGCGTTGTGGGACTGTTCTCCTACGAGCAGTACTTC	CSVVGLFSYEQYF
-	TRBJ2-3	TRBV5-1	-	TGCGCCAGCAGCTTGAACGGACAGTACACAGATACGCAGTATTTT	CASSLNGQYTDTQYF
-	TRBJ2-1	TRBV2	-	TGTGCCAGCACCAGGGGGCGGGGACTATCTCCAAATGAGCAGTTCTTC	CASTRGRGLSPNEQFF
-	TRBJ1-3	TRBV19	-	TGTGCCAGTAGTCCCGGTCGGGTAGGCGCTGGAAACACCATATATTTT	CASSPGRVGAGNTIYF